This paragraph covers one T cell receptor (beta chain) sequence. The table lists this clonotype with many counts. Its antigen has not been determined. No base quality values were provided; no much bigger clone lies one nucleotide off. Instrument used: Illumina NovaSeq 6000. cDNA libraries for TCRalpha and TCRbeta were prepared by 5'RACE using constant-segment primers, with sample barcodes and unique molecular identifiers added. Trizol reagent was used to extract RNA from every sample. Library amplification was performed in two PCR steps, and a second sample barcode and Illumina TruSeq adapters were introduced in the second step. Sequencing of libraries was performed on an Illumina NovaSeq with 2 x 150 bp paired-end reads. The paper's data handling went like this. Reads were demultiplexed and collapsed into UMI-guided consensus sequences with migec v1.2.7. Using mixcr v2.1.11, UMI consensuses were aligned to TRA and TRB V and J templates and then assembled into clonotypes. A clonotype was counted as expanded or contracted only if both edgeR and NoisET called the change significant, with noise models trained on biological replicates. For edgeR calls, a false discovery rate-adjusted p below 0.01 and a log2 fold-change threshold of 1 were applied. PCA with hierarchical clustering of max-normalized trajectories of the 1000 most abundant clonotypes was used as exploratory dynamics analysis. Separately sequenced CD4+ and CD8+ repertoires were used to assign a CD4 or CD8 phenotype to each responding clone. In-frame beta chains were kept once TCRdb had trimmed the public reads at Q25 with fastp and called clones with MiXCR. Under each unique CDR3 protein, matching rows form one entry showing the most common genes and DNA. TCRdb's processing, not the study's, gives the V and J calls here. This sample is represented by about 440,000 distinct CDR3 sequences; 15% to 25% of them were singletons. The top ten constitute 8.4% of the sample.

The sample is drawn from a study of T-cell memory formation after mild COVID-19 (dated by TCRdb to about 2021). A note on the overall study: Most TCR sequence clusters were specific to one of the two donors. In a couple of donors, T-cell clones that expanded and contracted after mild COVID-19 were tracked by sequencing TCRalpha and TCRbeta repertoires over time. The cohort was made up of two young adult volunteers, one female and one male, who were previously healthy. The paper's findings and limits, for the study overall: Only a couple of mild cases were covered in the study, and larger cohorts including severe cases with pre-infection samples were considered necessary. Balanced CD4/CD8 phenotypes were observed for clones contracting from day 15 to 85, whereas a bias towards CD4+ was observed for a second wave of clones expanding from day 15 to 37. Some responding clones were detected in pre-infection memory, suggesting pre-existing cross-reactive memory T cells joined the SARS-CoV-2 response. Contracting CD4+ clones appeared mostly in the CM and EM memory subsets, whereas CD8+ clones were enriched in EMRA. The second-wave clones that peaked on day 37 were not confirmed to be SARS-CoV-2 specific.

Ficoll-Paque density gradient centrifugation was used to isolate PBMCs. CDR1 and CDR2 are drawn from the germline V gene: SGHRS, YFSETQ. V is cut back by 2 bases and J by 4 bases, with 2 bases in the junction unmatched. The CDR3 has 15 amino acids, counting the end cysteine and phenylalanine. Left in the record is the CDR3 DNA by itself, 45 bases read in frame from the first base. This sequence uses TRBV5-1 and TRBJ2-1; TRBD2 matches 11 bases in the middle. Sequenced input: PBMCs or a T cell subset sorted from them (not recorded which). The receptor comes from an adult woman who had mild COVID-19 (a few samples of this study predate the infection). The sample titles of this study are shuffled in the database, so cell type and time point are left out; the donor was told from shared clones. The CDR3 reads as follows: CASSFTSGSYNEQFF. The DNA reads TGCGCCAGCAGCTTCACTAGCGGGAGTTACAATGAGCAGTTCTTC.